This T cell receptor beta chain was sequenced in a study of T cell changes during pregnancy in multiple sclerosis. Assay used: immunoSEQ multiplex PCR; TCRdb lists only in-frame clones, some missing. The data show about 100,000 clones, with about nine tenths seen just once and about 2% held by the top ten. Sequencing used peripheral blood, obtained after pregnancy. The clonotype originates from a female donor with multiple sclerosis, enrolled in a pregnancy study.

The CDR3 sequence: CASSLQGMNTEAFF. CDR3 nucleotides: TGTGCCAGCAGTTTACAGGGGATGAACACTGAAGCTTTCTTT. The chain has TRBV27 and TRBJ1-1; perhaps TRBD1 as D (6 bases). The germline gives CDR1 MNHEY, CDR2 SMNVEV (reference sequence). The CDR3 length is 14 residues. Trimming removed 2 bases from V and 0 bases from J, with 7 bases in between.